This TCR beta chain was sequenced during a study of cytomegalovirus exposure and HLA in healthy donors. Study summary: An early data release held tens of millions of unique TCRs from HLA-typed donors.

The PCR ran on 60 Vbeta and 13 Jbeta primers. Only in-frame clones appear in the TCRdb table, and some are missing; sequencing was by immunoSEQ multiplex PCR. The sample holds roughly 160,000 clones, over 60% seen once. V lost 3 bases and J 6 bases, leaving 8 bases between the germline ends. Germline V CDR1 and CDR2: DFQATT, SNEGSKA (reference sequence). The CDR3 covers 11 residues. To note about this clone: Its antigen remains unidentified.

Points from the study as a whole: Roughly even sequencing depth across donors was the assumption behind the presence/absence analyses.

The chain links TRBV20-1 to TRBJ1-1, with D tentatively TRBD1 (5 bases). This receptor was taken from a woman aged 25 to 39 in good health and CMV-seronegative. Material for sequencing was PBMCs. The CDR3 spells CSASREAEAFF. Here the CDR3 DNA reads TGCAGTGCTAGCAGGGAGGCTGAAGCTTTCTTT.